The 29 T cell receptor beta chains given below trace back to one sample, sequenced in a study of T cells in Graves' hyperthyroidism and ophthalmopathy. RNA transcripts were the template for amplifying TCR beta CDR3 regions. A first-round RT-PCR of the TCR CDR3 used the HTBI primer set. TCRdb used MiXCR to reprocess the multiplex PCR reads, holding one entry per CDR3 protein. The sample includes 490,000 or so distinct CDR3 sequences, 40% to 50% seen only once; the top ten take about 45%. The specimen was peripheral blood or thyroid tissue (not recorded which). The receptors were gathered from an adult woman with Graves' disease, either hyperthyroidism or ophthalmopathy (not recorded which).

The chain is built from TRBV28 and TRBJ1-5; D call uncertain. Deletions cut 3 bases from V and 0 bases from J, with 6 bases between. Per the germline V gene, CDR1 is MDHEN and CDR2 is SYDVKM. The CDR3 totals 14 residues. CDR3 sequence reads: CASSLVYSNQPQHF. The CDR3 DNA sequence: TGTGCCAGCAGTTTGGTCTATAGCAATCAGCCCCAGCATTTT. Variable domain in full (rest from reference TRBV28 and TRBJ1-5): DVKVTQSSRYLVKRTGEKVFLECVQDMDHENMFWYRQDPGLGLRLIYFSYDVKMKEKGDIPEGYSVSREKKERFSLILESASTNQTSMYLCASSLVYSNQPQHFGDGTRLSIL.

With regard to this clonotype: Given the absence of the conserved phenylalanine or tryptophan at the CDR3 end, a read error is likely. This chain uses TRBV20-1 with TRBJ1-1, with D unclear. This CDR3 is built from 14 residues. Trimming removed 5 bases at V and 1 base at J, with 14 bases between. CDR1 and CDR2 from the germline V gene are DFQATT and SNEGSKA (reference sequence). The CDR3 DNA reads as TGCAGTGCTCCACGTGGGATAGGGAACACTGAAGCTTTCCTT. This translates into CSAPRGIGNTEAFL.

Concerning this clonotype itself: The junction differs from germline at one of its ends, possibly a read error. The V gene is TRBV7-9, the J gene TRBJ2-7, with 8 bases that match TRBD1. The CDR3 sequence is 17 residues long. The germline CDR1 and CDR2 sequences are SEHNR and FQNEAQ (reference sequence). The CDR3 coding sequence is TGTGCCAGCTCACCCCCCGGGACAGGACCCCGCTCCTACGAGCAGTGCTTC. This gives the protein CASSPPGTGPRSYEQCF. Looking up the rest from reference TRBV7-9 and TRBJ2-7 gives the full variable domain: DTGVSQNPRHKITKRGQNVTFRCDPISEHNRLYWYRQTLGQGPEFLTYFQNEAQLEKSRLLSDRFSAERPKGSFSTLEIQRTEQGDSAMYLCASSPPGTGPRSYEQCFGPGTRLTVT.

V and J are TRBV20-1 and TRBJ2-3; the D gene is possibly TRBD2 (6 bases). Trimming shortened V by 6 bases and J by 3 bases, and 16 bases separated the two germline ends. This CDR3 region has 14 residues. Germline V gene lookup returns CDR1 DFQATT and CDR2 SNEGSKA (reference sequence). The CDR3 is CSAGLGGATDTQYF. For the CDR3, the DNA is TGCAGTGCGGGCCTGGGGGGAGCGACAGATACGCAGTATTTT.

The table lists this clonotype with many counts. V and J are TRBV6-5 and TRBJ1-3; D remains unclear. The CDR3 spans 11 residues. V lost 9 bases and J lost 3, with 6 bases in between. The V gene's germline CDR1 is MNHEY and CDR2 SVGAGI. The CDR3 reads CASFSGNTIYF. The CDR3 nucleotides read TGTGCCAGTTTTAGTGGAAACACCATATATTTT.

This clonotype was counted many times. The rearrangement links TRBV7-8 to TRBJ2-2; possibly TRBD1 for D (6 bases). The CDR3 sequence is 15 residues long. Trimming took off 2 bases at V and 3 bases at J, with 10 bases between the two ends. CDR1 is SGHVS, CDR2 FQNEAQ, per germline. The CDR3 DNA reads as TGTGCCAGCAGCTTAAGGGGGATCCACACCGGGGAGCTGTTTTTT. Its protein is CASSLRGIHTGELFF.

The chain uses TRBV14 and TRBJ1-1; no clear D gene. The CDR3 length is 15 residues. Trimming stripped 4 bases from V and 5 bases from J, with 17 bases between. The germline CDR1 and CDR2 sequences are SGHDN and FVKESK. Written as DNA, the CDR3 is TGTGCCAGCAGCCCCGGTTATATGGCAGTGACTGAAGCTTTCTTT. This encodes CASSPGYMAVTEAFF.

This CDR3 reads CSVTGTGDYEQYF. The CDR3 nucleotides read TGCAGCGTTACCGGGACAGGGGACTACGAGCAGTACTTC. The genes are TRBV29-1 and TRBJ2-7, with 10 bases that match TRBD1. J lost 3 bases, V lost 5 bases, and 4 bases had no gene match. This CDR3 comprises 13 residues. Germline CDR1 SQVTM, CDR2 ANQGSEA.

The chain uses TRBV3-1 and TRBJ1-1, with D possibly TRBD1 on 5 matching bases. Germline loops: CDR1 LGHDT, CDR2 YNNKEL (reference sequence). Trimming removed 0 bases at V and 8 bases at J, with 10 bases between. This CDR3 has 13 residues. The CDR3 DNA is TGTGCCAGCAGCCAAGATTATCGGGGGGAAGCTTTCTTT. Translation gives CASSQDYRGEAFF.

This clonotype was detected ten times or more. V and J are TRBV12-3 or TRBV12-4 and TRBJ2-7; D might be TRBD1 (6 bases). Trimming left V 4 bases short and J 0 bases short, with 16 bases between. The CDR3 has 16 amino acids. The CDR3 protein is CASSWTEPSNSYEQYF. The CDR3, as DNA: TGTGCCAGCAGTTGGACAGAGCCAAGCAACTCCTACGAGCAGTACTTC.

The V call is TRBV20-1, the J call TRBJ1-2; 10 bases fit TRBD1. From germline, CDR1 is DFQATT and CDR2 SNEGSKA (reference sequence). This CDR3 contains 16 residues. Trimming removed 5 bases from V and 4 bases from J; junction bases left unmatched: 13. CDR3 coding DNA: TGCAGTGCTCAGGACAGGGGGGTTAACCGGGGCTATGGCTACACCTTC. It is translated as CSAQDRGVNRGYGYTF.

The chain links TRBV20-1 to TRBJ1-2; a possible D gene is TRBD1 (5 bases). The V end lost 4 bases, the J end lost 2 bases, and 11 bases lay between the germline ends. This CDR3 spans 13 amino acids. Germline lookup yields CDR1 DFQATT and CDR2 SNEGSKA (reference sequence). This CDR3 is CSANPWGNYGYTF. In DNA form, the CDR3 reads TGCAGTGCTAACCCTTGGGGGAACTATGGCTACACCTTC.

The chain combines TRBV15 with TRBJ2-5, with 12 bases aligning to TRBD1. The germline gives CDR1 LNHNV, CDR2 YYDKDF (reference sequence). This CDR3 is 20 amino acids long. V lost 1 base and J lost 4; bases outside the gene matches: 16. CDR3 nucleotide sequence: TGTGCCACCAGCAGAGCCCCGGGACAGGGGGCTTCCGTTCGGGGAGAGACCCAGTACTTC. It translates to CATSRAPGQGASVRGETQYF.

The genes are TRBV7-9 and TRBJ1-3; the D is unclear. CDR1 SEHNR and CDR2 FQNEAQ come from the germline V gene (reference sequence). The length of the CDR3 is 19 residues. V shed 3 bases and J shed 4 bases, with 25 bases lying between them. CDR3 DNA sequence: TGTGCCAGCAGCTTGGATTTGGGCCCCTCCGATTCAGGAGGAAACACCATATATTTT. This encodes CASSLDLGPSDSGGNTIYF.

This clonotype showed up just a few times. The chain employs TRBV5-1 and TRBJ2-7; possible D gene TRBD1, 6 bases. V lost 7 bases to trimming and J lost 5 bases, with 13 bases between them. The CDR3 contains 12 residues. Germline CDR1 reads SGHRS; CDR2 reads YFSETQ. DNA for the CDR3: TGCGCCAGCTCTGAATGGGACAACGAGCAGTACTTC. Amino acid sequence: CASSEWDNEQYF.

This chain links TRBV7-2 with TRBJ1-2; 10 bases line up with TRBD1. Germline CDR1 reads SGHTA; CDR2 reads FQGNSA. The V and J ends lost 2 bases and 2 bases, in that order; junction bases with no gene match: 5. The CDR3 contains 16 residues. CDR3 sequence (DNA): TGTGCCAGCAGCTTACGAAGGGGACAGGGGAACTATGGCTACACCTTC. Its protein is CASSLRRGQGNYGYTF.

The chain's CDR3 is CATSFGAGSQETQYF. As DNA, the CDR3 is TGCGCCACCTCGTTCGGGGCGGGGAGCCAAGAGACCCAGTACTTC. This chain uses TRBV10-1 with TRBJ2-5; maybe TRBD2 (6 bases). Trimming removed 10 bases at V and 1 base at J, with 19 bases between. There are 15 residues in the CDR3. Germline V gene lookup returns CDR1 WNHNN and CDR2 SYGVQD (reference sequence).

Many counts were recorded for this clonotype. V usage is TRBV5-1 and J usage is TRBJ2-7; D gene unclear. The germline V gene encodes CDR1 SGHRS and CDR2 YFSETQ. The V end lost 0 bases, the J end lost 3 bases, and 10 bases lay between the germline ends. The CDR3 is 14 amino acids. The CDR3 DNA sequence: TGCGCCAGCAGCTTGGACCGGAACCGCTACGAGCAGTACTTC. Translated, it gives CASSLDRNRYEQYF.

The J gene is TRBJ2-7, the V gene TRBV7-9, with D tentatively TRBD2 (5 bases). Trimming took off 4 bases at V and 6 bases at J, with 13 bases between the two ends. Germline loops: CDR1 SEHNR, CDR2 FQNEAQ (reference sequence). The CDR3 contains 13 residues. In DNA form, the CDR3 reads TGTGCCAGCAGCTCTACCCGCGGGCTCGAGCAGTACTTC. Translated: CASSSTRGLEQYF.

The chain's CDR3 is CASSIVGGAGELFF. DNA of the CDR3: TGTGCCAGTAGTATTGTTGGGGGAGCCGGGGAGCTGTTTTTT. V usage is TRBV19 and J usage is TRBJ2-2; D may match TRBD1 or TRBD2 (5 bases each). The CDR3 sequence is 14 residues long. CDR1 is LNHDA and CDR2 is SQIVND in the germline V gene (reference sequence). Trimming took off 3 bases at V and 6 bases at J, with 11 bases between the two ends.

This rearrangement joins TRBV3-1 to TRBJ1-2, with D unclear. The V end was cut by 1 base, the J end by 13 bases, with 10 bases between. CDR3 length: 11 residues. Germline CDR1 and CDR2: LGHDT and YNNKEL (reference sequence). In DNA form, the CDR3 reads TGTGCCAGCAGCCAAGCATGGGGAAGCACCTTC. Amino acids: CASSQAWGSTF.

V usage is TRBV20-1 and J usage is TRBJ2-3; TRBD2 aligns across 11 bases. The CDR3 runs 16 residues. J gave up 3 bases and V 5 bases, and 10 bases lay outside the gene matches. Germline CDR1 and CDR2: DFQATT and SNEGSKA (reference sequence). The CDR3 DNA reads as TGCAGTGCTCGCTCCATAGCGGGAGGGCCTACAGATACGCAGTATTTT. This gives the protein CSARSIAGGPTDTQYF.

This clonotype occurred many times. This chain connects TRBV15 to TRBJ2-7, with D perhaps matching TRBD1 or TRBD2 (5 bases each). V lost 4 bases and J lost 4, with 17 bases in between. The CDR3 totals 15 residues. Germline V lookup: CDR1 LNHNV, CDR2 YYDKDF (reference sequence). In nucleotides, the CDR3 is TGTGCCACCAGCACCCGACCGGGACCACCATACGAGCAGTACTTC. Residues: CATSTRPGPPYEQYF.

The chain carries TRBV29-1 and TRBJ1-2; 8 bases are a match to TRBD1. V was pared by 7 bases and J by 6 bases, with 7 bases of the junction left unmatched. The CDR3 consists of 12 residues. Germline V gene sequence: CDR1 SQVTM, CDR2 ANQGSEA. The CDR3 DNA follows: TGCAGCGCTTCCGGGACAGGCCATGGCTACACCTTC. Its translation: CSASGTGHGYTF. Full variable domain (outside the CDR3, taken from reference TRBV29-1 and TRBJ1-2): SAVISQKPSRDICQRGTSLTIQCQVDSQVTMMFWYRQQPGQSLTLIATANQGSEATYESGFVIDKFPISRPNLTFSTLTVSNMSPEDSSIYLCSASGTGHGYTFGSGTRLTVV.

This rearrangement joins TRBV15 to TRBJ2-5; D gene unclear. The CDR3 runs 14 residues. Trimming left V 0 bases short and J 3 bases short, with 8 bases between. CDR1 is LNHNV, CDR2 YYDKDF, per germline (reference sequence). CDR3 loop: CATSREGSEETQYF. The CDR3 bases are TGTGCCACCAGCAGAGAGGGAAGTGAAGAGACCCAGTACTTC.

This clonotype came up many times. The chain has TRBV5-1 and TRBJ1-1; D unresolved. From germline, CDR1 is SGHRS and CDR2 YFSETQ. This CDR3 region has 14 residues. V lost 0 bases and J lost 0, with 6 bases in between. CDR3 nucleotide sequence: TGCGCCAGCAGCTTGGATCCCATGAACACTGAAGCTTTCTTT. It translates to CASSLDPMNTEAFF.

This clonotype was counted at least ten times. The chain carries TRBV6-6 and TRBJ1-1, with D unclear. V shed 8 bases and J shed 1 base, with 11 bases lying between them. The CDR3 is made up of 13 amino acids. Germline V gene data show CDR1 as MNHNY and CDR2 as SVGAGI (reference sequence). The CDR3 loop is CASLSQANTEAFF. The CDR3 DNA sequence: TGTGCCAGCCTCTCCCAGGCGAACACTGAAGCTTTCTTT.

The chain combines TRBV6-5 with TRBJ1-3, with D possibly TRBD1 on 5 matching bases. The J call may be faulty, since TRBJ1-1 better matches the DNA end. The CDR3 totals 15 residues. The germline V gene encodes CDR1 MNHEY and CDR2 SVGAGI. This CDR3 reads CASSSTPGQNTEAFF. CDR3 in DNA: TGTGCCAGCAGTTCTACCCCGGGGCAAAACACTGAAGCTTTCTTT.

The CDR3 nucleotides read TGTGCCAGCAGTACACCTCGAAGGAGCACTGAAGCTTTCTTT. Its protein is CASSTPRRSTEAFF. This chain uses TRBV6-6 with TRBJ1-1; D gene uncertain. This CDR3 is built from 14 residues. The V gene lost 5 bases and the J gene lost 4 bases, with 14 bases spanning the gap. Germline V gives CDR1 MNHNY, CDR2 SVGAGI (reference sequence).